The 20 T cell receptor beta chains presented below share a single source sample, sequenced in a study of cytomegalovirus exposure and HLA in healthy donors. Clones were sequenced by immunoSEQ multiplex PCR, and TCRdb holds only the in-frame ones, with some missing. This table holds about 160,000 clones, about 90% found once. What was sequenced was PBMCs. The receptors derive from a young woman in good health and CMV-seronegative.

The genes are TRBV5-8 and TRBJ2-7, with TRBD1 matching over 8 bases. This CDR3 has 13 amino acids. The junction had 7 bases not matched to a gene; V was cut back by 5 bases and J by 6 bases. In germline, CDR1 is SGHTS, CDR2 YDEGEE. For the CDR3, the DNA is TGTGCCAGCAGTAGCAGGGGGCCTTTCGAGCAGTACTTC. Translating gives CASSSRGPFEQYF. Based on the CDR3 plus reference TRBV5-8 and TRBJ2-7, the full variable domain is EAGVTQSPTHLIKTRGQQATLRCSPISGHTSVYWYQQALGLGLQFLLWYDEGEERNRGNFPPRFSGRQFPNYSSELNVNALELEDSALYLCASSSRGPFEQYFGPGTRLTVT.

The chain couples TRBV11-2 to TRBJ1-3; no definite D call. This CDR3 contains 14 residues. The V gene's germline CDR1 is SGHAT and CDR2 FQNNGV. Trimming removed 3 bases from V and 7 bases from J, with 13 bases in between. The CDR3 region is CASSLVQLRNTIYF. The DNA of the CDR3 is TGTGCCAGCAGCTTGGTACAGCTCCGGAACACCATATATTTT.

V is TRBV4-3 and J is TRBJ1-4; TRBD1 agrees at 7 bases. This CDR3 contains 15 residues. The V gene's germline CDR1 is LGHNA and CDR2 YSLEER. V lost 0 bases to trimming and J lost 4 bases; unmatched junction nucleotides: 2. In DNA, the CDR3 is TGCGCCAGCAGCCAAGACGGGACAGATAATGAAAAACTGTTTTTT. Its translation is CASSQDGTDNEKLFF.

Only one count was recorded for this clone. The V and J genes are TRBV29-1 and TRBJ2-7, with D perhaps TRBD1 (6 bases). Germline V gene lookup returns CDR1 SQVTM and CDR2 ANQGSEA. The CDR3 is 11 residues long. V was clipped by 5 bases and J by 3 bases, with 8 bases between them. CDR3 bases: TGCAGCGTTCGACAGGACTACGAGCAGTACTTC. This encodes CSVRQDYEQYF.

This sequence joins TRBV7-9 and TRBJ1-2, with no clear D. Germline-derived CDR1 and CDR2 are SEHNR and FQNEAQ (reference sequence). V lost 1 base to trimming and J lost 0 bases, with 9 bases between them. There are 15 residues in the CDR3. The CDR3 bases are TGTGCCAGCAGCTTAGAAGGCACCTCTAACTATGGCTACACCTTC. Its translation: CASSLEGTSNYGYTF. Full variable domain (outside the CDR3, taken from reference TRBV7-9 and TRBJ1-2): DTGVSQNPRHKITKRGQNVTFRCDPISEHNRLYWYRQTLGQGPEFLTYFQNEAQLEKSRLLSDRFSAERPKGSFSTLEIQRTEQGDSAMYLCASSLEGTSNYGYTFGSGTRLTVV.

The chain employs TRBV25-1 and TRBJ1-1, with 8 positions matching TRBD1. V was clipped by 6 bases and J by 3 bases; unmatched bases: 9. Germline V gene lookup returns CDR1 MGHDK and CDR2 SYGVNS. This CDR3 has 15 residues. This CDR3 is CASRSPGQGDTEAFF. The CDR3 region has the DNA TGTGCCAGCAGATCCCCCGGACAGGGCGACACTGAAGCTTTCTTT. Full variable domain (remainder filled in from reference TRBV25-1 and TRBJ1-1): EADIYQTPRYLVIGTGKKITLECSQTMGHDKMYWYQQDPGMELHLIHYSYGVNSTEKGDLSSESTVSRIRTEHFPLTLESARPSHTSQYLCASRSPGQGDTEAFFGQGTRLTVV.

V and J are TRBV29-1 and TRBJ2-1, with TRBD2 matching 13 bases. The CDR3 consists of 14 residues. The V and J ends lost 1 base and 8 bases, in that order; junction bases with no gene match: 2. Germline V CDR1 and CDR2: SQVTM, ANQGSEA. CDR3 nucleotide sequence: TGCAGCGTTGAAGGGGGACTAGCGGGATATGAGCAGTTCTTC. Protein: CSVEGGLAGYEQFF.

This rearrangement joins TRBV6-5 to TRBJ2-7, with no clear D. Germline V gene lookup returns CDR1 MNHEY and CDR2 SVGAGI. The V end was cut by 3 bases, the J end by 2 bases, with 14 bases between. The CDR3 loop spans 15 amino acids. The CDR3 DNA is TGTGCCAGCAGTTATTCTCCCGACGGCACCTACGAGCAGTACTTC. It is translated as CASSYSPDGTYEQYF.

This clone has just one count. The V call is TRBV9, the J call TRBJ2-3; TRBD2 agrees at 9 bases. The CDR3 loop spans 16 amino acids. J lost 3 bases, V lost 4 bases, and 9 bases had no gene match. Germline V gene data show CDR1 as SGDLS and CDR2 as YYNGEE. CDR3 region: CASSTLAGARTDTQYF. CDR3 sequence (DNA): TGTGCCAGCAGCACCTTAGCGGGAGCAAGGACAGATACGCAGTATTTT.

This clone appeared once. This chain uses TRBV5-6 with TRBJ1-4; no clear D gene. The V gene lost 4 bases and the J gene lost 3 bases, with 10 bases spanning the gap. Germline V lookup: CDR1 SGHDT, CDR2 YYEEEE. The CDR3 loop spans 14 amino acids. The CDR3 nucleotides are TGTGCCAGCAGCCTGGATACCTCTAATGAAAAACTGTTTTTT. It is translated as CASSLDTSNEKLFF.

The gene calls are TRBV27 and TRBJ2-3; 9 nucleotides agree with TRBD2. CDR1 and CDR2 (germline): MNHEY, SMNVEV (reference sequence). V dropped 6 bases and J dropped 5; count of bases not matched to a gene: 6. The CDR3 runs 14 residues. CDR3 amino acids: CASSPPAGGDTQYF. CDR3 nucleotides: TGTGCCAGCAGCCCCCCAGCGGGAGGAGATACGCAGTATTTT.

This chain connects TRBV7-9 to TRBJ1-1; D might be TRBD1 (6 bases). The V end was cut by 6 bases, the J end by 5 bases, with 7 bases between. Germline CDR1 is SEHNR and CDR2 is FQNEAQ (reference sequence). The CDR3 contains 11 residues. In nucleotides, the CDR3 is TGTGCCAGCAGGCAGGGGACTGAAGCTTTCTTT. It encodes CASRQGTEAFF.

This rearrangement joins TRBV27 to TRBJ2-3, with D possibly TRBD2 on 6 matching bases. Germline CDR1 and CDR2: MNHEY and SMNVEV (reference sequence). With 3 bases removed from V and 0 bases from J, the gap between germline ends came to 10 bases. The CDR3 is 15 residues long. The CDR3 DNA reads as TGTGCCAGCAGTTTCGCGGGACTCAGCACAGATACGCAGTATTTT. This translates into CASSFAGLSTDTQYF.

The chain has TRBV5-1 and TRBJ2-1, with D unresolved. The CDR3 is 13 amino acids. Between the trimmed V and J ends, which lost 4 bases and 6 bases, there was a span of 11 bases. Germline-derived CDR1 and CDR2 are SGHRS and YFSETQ. CDR3 in DNA: TGCGCCAGCAGCGACGGCCCCGGCAATGAGCAGTTCTTC. Translating gives CASSDGPGNEQFF.

This rearrangement joins TRBV5-1 to TRBJ2-2, with D possibly matching TRBD2 (6 bases). The V end was cut by 5 bases, the J end by 2 bases, with 10 bases between. The CDR3 is made up of 14 amino acids. Germline lookup yields CDR1 SGHRS and CDR2 YFSETQ. The chain's CDR3 is CASRLAVNTGELFF. DNA for the CDR3: TGCGCCAGCAGGTTAGCGGTAAACACCGGGGAGCTGTTTTTT.

This sequence joins TRBV9 and TRBJ1-4; D uncertain. This CDR3 has 18 amino acids. Trimming took 3 bases from V and 3 from J, leaving 21 bases between them. Per the germline V gene, CDR1 is SGDLS and CDR2 is YYNGEE. The CDR3 spells CASSDGLLSHTANEKLFF. CDR3 nucleotide sequence: TGTGCCAGCAGCGATGGGCTCCTATCACATACGGCTAATGAAAAACTGTTTTTT.

The chain recombines TRBV4-3 with TRBJ2-7, with 7 bases matching TRBD2. Germline CDR1 LGHNA, CDR2 YSLEER. Germline trimming cut 0 bases from V and 3 bases from J; bases unmatched to any gene: 8. The CDR3 has 16 amino acids. CDR3 sequence (DNA): TGCGCCAGCAGCCAAGATGCAGCTAGCGGAATCTACGAGCAGTACTTC. Protein sequence: CASSQDAASGIYEQYF.

The V call is TRBV2, the J call TRBJ2-2; D gene ambiguous. Trimming pared 2 bases from V and 0 bases from J, leaving 7 bases between. The CDR3 totals 15 residues. Germline V lookup: CDR1 SNHLY, CDR2 FYNNEI. For the CDR3, the DNA is TGTGCCAGCAGTGAACAGACCACGAACACCGGGGAGCTGTTTTTT. Translation gives CASSEQTTNTGELFF. Variable domain in full (rest from reference TRBV2 and TRBJ2-2): EPEVTQTPSHQVTQMGQEVILRCVPISNHLYFYWYRQILGQKVEFLVSFYNNEISEKSEIFDDQFSVERPDGSNFTLKIRSTKLEDSAMYFCASSEQTTNTGELFFGEGSRLTVL.

The chain links TRBV15 to TRBJ2-2; D is ambiguous. The germline gives CDR1 LNHNV, CDR2 YYDKDF (reference sequence). Trimming removed 4 bases at V and 4 bases at J, with 10 bases between. This CDR3 has 14 residues. This chain's CDR3 is CATSTPITTGELFF. The CDR3 DNA reads as TGTGCCACCAGCACCCCCATAACCACCGGGGAGCTGTTTTTT.

The chain joins TRBV5-4 to TRBJ1-1, with D tentatively TRBD1 (6 bases). This CDR3 has 14 amino acids. The germline V gene has CDR1 SGHNT and CDR2 YYREEE (reference sequence). V gave up 5 bases and J gave up 0 bases, with 11 bases separating them. CDR3 sequence reads: CASRKQGLNTEAFF. The CDR3 DNA sequence: TGTGCCAGCAGGAAACAGGGTTTGAACACTGAAGCTTTCTTT.